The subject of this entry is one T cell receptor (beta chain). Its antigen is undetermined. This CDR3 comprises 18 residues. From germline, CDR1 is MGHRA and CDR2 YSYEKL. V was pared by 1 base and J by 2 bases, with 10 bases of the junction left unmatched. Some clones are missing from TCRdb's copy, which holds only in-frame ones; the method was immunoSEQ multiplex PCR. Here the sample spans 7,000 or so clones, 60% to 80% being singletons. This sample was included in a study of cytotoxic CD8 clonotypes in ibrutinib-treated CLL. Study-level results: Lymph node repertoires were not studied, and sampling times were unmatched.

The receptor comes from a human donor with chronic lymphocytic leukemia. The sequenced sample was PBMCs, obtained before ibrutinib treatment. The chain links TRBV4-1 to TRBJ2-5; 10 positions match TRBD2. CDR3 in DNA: TGCGCCAGCAGCCAAGGGGCTAGCGGGAGAATTTGGCAAGAGACCCAGTACTTC. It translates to CASSQGASGRIWQETQYF.